Described below is a single T cell receptor (beta chain) sequence and its context. In the original processing: Amplification of reference gene primers was used by the study to estimate nucleated cell counts. Sequenced by immunoSEQ multiplex PCR; TCRdb stores in-frame clones only, minus some. D and trimming were read from the DNA, whereas the V and J calls and clone size are those reported in that table. Of about 160,000 clones detected, around 87% appear once; the ten largest clones hold about a tenth. The CDR3 is made up of 15 amino acids. J lost 1 base, V lost 3 bases, and 4 bases had no gene match. Germline lookup yields CDR1 SEHNR and CDR2 FQNEAQ (reference sequence). The data derive from a study of blood T cell repertoires in COVID-19.

Sample: peripheral blood. The TCR sequence derives from a woman in her seventies with COVID-19, enrolled during active disease. The rearrangement links TRBV7-9 to TRBJ2-5; TRBD2 agrees at 8 bases. This CDR3 reads CASSLAGGGQETQYF. The CDR3 region has the DNA TGTGCCAGCAGCTTGGCGGGGGGTGGCCAAGAGACCCAGTACTTC.